One T cell receptor beta chain is described in this entry. Its antigen remains unknown. The ends lost 2 bases at V and 7 bases at J; junction bases unmatched: 3. The CDR3 extends over 13 amino acids. This record comes from a study of T-cell reconstitution after alpha-beta-depleted transplantation in children. Study findings and constraints: The origin of high day-60 TCRbeta diversity in some patients lay in surviving recipient T cells and thymic progenitors.

During its preparation, the TCRbeta library received unique molecular identifiers. Each CDR3 protein gets one entry after TCRdb re-called the PCR reads with MiXCR. The sample yields about 130,000 distinct CDR3 sequences, 9.5% to 10% seen once. The specimen was PBMCs, mostly from graft donor cells, collected 180 days after TCRalphabeta/CD19-depleted stem cell transplant. The chain couples TRBV12-3 or TRBV12-4 to TRBJ1-2, with 8 positions matching TRBD1. This sequence was found in a girl under three years old who had a stem cell transplant for combined immunodeficiency, so the T cells may come from the graft donor. CDR3 loop: CASSLRDRTGYTF. CDR3 in DNA: TGTGCCAGCAGTTTACGGGACAGGACTGGCTACACCTTC.